This T cell receptor beta chain emerged from a study of patients and donors after allogeneic stem cell transplantation. This CDR3 comprises 13 residues. Trimming stripped 3 bases from V and 1 base from J, with 6 bases between. TCRdb redid the calling of the RT-PCR reads with MiXCR, one entry per CDR3 protein. There are 20,000 or so distinct CDR3 sequences in the sample; less than 30% occur only once, and 40% to 50% lies in the top ten. The clonotype was recovered from a human donor who was either an allogeneic HSCT recipient or a stem cell or donor lymphocyte infusion donor (not recorded which). It is not recorded whose cells these are; they may come from a transplant donor. V is TRBV12-3 or TRBV12-4 and J is TRBJ1-1; D gene uncertain. The sequenced sample consisted of blood, either unsorted or a sorted T cell fraction (not recorded which). CDR3 bases: TGTGCCAGCAGTTTTTGGCGGAACACTGAAGCTTTCTTT. Encoded protein: CASSFWRNTEAFF.